Below, 27 T cell receptor beta chains from the same sample are listed, as sequenced in a study of T cell changes during pregnancy in multiple sclerosis. The protocol was immunoSEQ multiplex PCR, while the TCRdb copy is restricted to in-frame clones and leaves out a portion. The sample includes over 35,000 clones, approximately 90% of them seen just once. Source: CD4+ T cells from peripheral blood mononuclear cells, taken in the first trimester of pregnancy. These receptors were obtained from a female donor in good health, enrolled as a control in a pregnancy study.

The chain links TRBV28 to TRBJ1-2, with D possibly TRBD1 on 6 matching bases. The germline CDR1 and CDR2 sequences are MDHEN and SYDVKM. Trimming shortened V by 9 bases and J by 2 bases, and 16 bases separated the two germline ends. CDR3 length: 14 residues. The DNA of the CDR3 is TGTGCCAGTTTGGAAAACGGACAGAACTATGGCTACACCTTC. Translation: CASLENGQNYGYTF.

In this sample, this clone turned up once. The chain has TRBV18 and TRBJ2-1; maybe TRBD1 (8 bases). The germline V gene has CDR1 KGHSH and CDR2 LQKENI. The length of the CDR3 is 14 residues. The V and J ends lost 5 bases and 8 bases respectively, with 16 bases between them. This chain's CDR3 is CASSRRQGRDEQFF. CDR3 bases: TGTGCCAGCTCAAGAAGACAGGGGAGGGATGAGCAGTTCTTC. Combining the CDR3 with reference TRBV18 and TRBJ2-1 gives the whole variable domain NAGVMQNPRHLVRRRGQEARLRCSPMKGHSHVYWYRQLPEEGLKFMVYLQKENIIDESGMPKERFSAEFPKEGPSILRIQQVVRGDSAAYFCASSRRQGRDEQFFGPGTRLTVL.

The genes are TRBV29-1 and TRBJ1-2; unclear D gene. Per germline, CDR1 SQVTM and CDR2 ANQGSEA. The CDR3 covers 12 residues. The V end lost 3 bases, the J end lost 2 bases, and 7 bases lay between the germline ends. In DNA, the CDR3 is TGCAGCGTTGATAGCGGAAACTATGGCTACACCTTC. Its translation is CSVDSGNYGYTF.

The V call is TRBV11-3, the J call TRBJ1-3; no definite D call. The V and J ends lost 5 bases and 0 bases respectively, with 11 bases between them. Germline lookup yields CDR1 SGHNT and CDR2 YENEEA. The CDR3 runs to 15 residues. The CDR3: CASSEATGSGNTIYF. The CDR3 nucleotides read TGTGCCAGCAGCGAAGCCACGGGCTCTGGAAACACCATATATTTT.

The chain carries TRBV4-2 and TRBJ2-3; 11 bases match TRBD1. With V trimmed by 1 base and J by 2 bases, 8 bases remained unmatched. CDR1 is LGHNA, CDR2 YNFKEQ, per germline. The CDR3 has 18 residues. This CDR3 reads CASSQAARTGGFTDTQYF. CDR3 sequence (DNA): TGTGCCAGCAGCCAAGCCGCAAGGACAGGGGGCTTCACAGATACGCAGTATTTT.

The genes are TRBV4-2 and TRBJ1-2, with TRBD1 as a possible D gene (6 bases). CDR1 is LGHNA and CDR2 is YNFKEQ in the germline V gene. The CDR3 covers 16 residues. V gave up 8 bases and J gave up 1 base, with 20 bases separating them. Here the CDR3 reads CASGRTTGGLNYGYTF. CDR3 nucleotide sequence: TGTGCCAGCGGCCGCACGACAGGAGGTCTTAACTATGGCTACACCTTC.

The rearrangement joins TRBV5-6 to TRBJ2-4; 7 nucleotides line up with TRBD2. The V and J ends lost 1 base and 7 bases, in that order; junction bases with no gene match: 8. Per the germline V gene, CDR1 is SGHDT and CDR2 is YYEEEE. The CDR3 totals 15 residues. The CDR3: CASSLLTGGGNIQYF. In DNA form, the CDR3 reads TGTGCCAGCAGCTTGTTGACGGGAGGAGGGAACATTCAGTACTTC.

This chain connects TRBV7-2 to TRBJ2-7; D is possibly TRBD1 (5 bases). CDR1 SGHTA and CDR2 FQGNSA come from the germline V gene. CDR3 size: 13 residues. With 6 bases removed from V and 0 bases from J, the gap between germline ends came to 9 bases. The CDR3 sequence: CASSRTFSYEQYF. The CDR3 DNA sequence: TGTGCCAGCAGTCGGACATTCTCCTACGAGCAGTACTTC.

The V call is TRBV5-6, the J call TRBJ1-6, with D perhaps TRBD1 (6 bases). This CDR3 is built from 14 residues. Germline CDR1 and CDR2: SGHDT and YYEEEE. V lost 5 bases and J 10 bases, leaving 16 bases between the germline ends. CDR3 DNA: TGTGCCAGCAGACCACAGGGAGCGGGATCACCCCTCCACTTT. This translates into CASRPQGAGSPLHF.

The rearrangement uses TRBV4-3 and TRBJ1-2; D is possibly TRBD1 (5 bases). Looked up from germline, CDR1 is LGHNA and CDR2 is YSLEER. This CDR3 has 16 residues. V lost 3 bases, J lost 6 bases, and 20 bases lay in between. The CDR3 spells CASSQDDSLILDGYTF. CDR3 nucleotides: TGCGCCAGCAGCCAGGATGACAGCTTGATATTGGATGGCTACACCTTC.

The rearrangement uses TRBV2 and TRBJ1-2, with 7 bases aligning to TRBD1. CDR1 and CDR2 from the germline V gene are SNHLY and FYNNEI. The CDR3 covers 14 residues. Germline trimming cut 4 bases from V and 2 bases from J; bases unmatched to any gene: 4. The CDR3 sequence is CASSGDSENYGYTF. DNA of the CDR3: TGTGCCAGCAGTGGGGACAGTGAGAACTATGGCTACACCTTC.

The rearrangement links TRBV18 to TRBJ2-7; 9 nucleotides agree with TRBD1. There are 14 residues in the CDR3. V lost 3 bases to trimming and J lost 3 bases; unmatched junction nucleotides: 3. The germline V gene encodes CDR1 KGHSH and CDR2 LQKENI. CDR3 loop: CASSPGTGFYEQYF. In DNA form, the CDR3 reads TGTGCCAGCTCACCCGGGACAGGGTTCTACGAGCAGTACTTC. The whole variable domain, filled in from reference TRBV18 and TRBJ2-7, reads NAGVMQNPRHLVRRRGQEARLRCSPMKGHSHVYWYRQLPEEGLKFMVYLQKENIIDESGMPKERFSAEFPKEGPSILRIQQVVRGDSAAYFCASSPGTGFYEQYFGPGTRLTVT.

This sequence joins TRBV5-1 and TRBJ2-2; perhaps TRBD1 as D (6 bases). This CDR3 has 16 residues. Germline lookup yields CDR1 SGHRS and CDR2 YFSETQ. Trimming cost V 4 bases and J 2 bases, with 15 bases left between them. This CDR3 reads CASSQFGGLNTGELFF. CDR3 nucleotides: TGCGCCAGCAGCCAATTTGGGGGCCTAAACACCGGGGAGCTGTTTTTT.

CDR3 loop: CASSPGLNNSPLHF. CDR3 coding DNA: TGTGCCAGCAGTCCCGGACTGAATAATTCACCCCTCCACTTT. This chain uses TRBV6-6 with TRBJ1-6; D uncertain. Germline V lookup: CDR1 MNHNY, CDR2 SVGAGI (reference sequence). The CDR3 is made up of 14 amino acids. V dropped 5 bases and J dropped 5 bases, with 10 bases sitting between them.

This clone was recorded only once. The V gene is TRBV5-1, the J gene TRBJ2-3; TRBD2 is a possible D gene (5 bases). The V gene's germline CDR1 is SGHRS and CDR2 YFSETQ. Trimming removed 1 base at V and 1 base at J, with 10 bases between. This CDR3 spans 15 amino acids. The CDR3 here is CASSLRGAGTDTQYF. The CDR3 coding sequence is TGCGCCAGCAGCTTGCGCGGAGCGGGCACAGATACGCAGTATTTT. The variable domain in full, with the rest retrieved from reference TRBV5-1 and TRBJ2-3, is KAGVTQTPRYLIKTRGQQVTLSCSPISGHRSVSWYQQTPGQGLQFLFEYFSETQRNKGNFPGRFSGRQFSNSRSEMNVSTLELGDSALYLCASSLRGAGTDTQYFGPGTRLTVL.

The chain couples TRBV7-6 to TRBJ2-1, with 7 bases aligning to TRBD2. The V and J ends lost 6 bases and 6 bases, in that order; junction bases with no gene match: 5. CDR1 and CDR2 from the germline V gene are SGHVS and FNYEAQ. This CDR3 has 13 residues. Written as DNA, the CDR3 is TGTGCCAGCAGGGGAGGGGCCAGCAATGAGCAGTTCTTC. Its translation: CASRGGASNEQFF.

This clone was detected a few times. The CDR3 coding sequence is TGTGCCAGCAGCTCGTACCAGCGTGAAGCTTTCTTT. It codes for CASSSYQREAFF. The chain joins TRBV7-3 to TRBJ1-1; D not certain. Per germline, CDR1 SGHTA and CDR2 FQGTGA. The CDR3 is made up of 12 amino acids. V lost 4 bases to trimming and J lost 7 bases, with 10 bases between them.

The chain employs TRBV2 and TRBJ2-1; D is unclear. V was shortened by 6 bases and J by 4 bases, with 16 bases between the two germline ends. This CDR3 region has 15 residues. Germline CDR1 reads SNHLY; CDR2 reads FYNNEI. The CDR3 DNA reads TGTGCCAGCAGGATACCAGTTCCAACGTACAATGAGCAGTTCTTC. Translating it yields CASRIPVPTYNEQFF.

The CDR3 loop is CASSLAATMSYEQYF. CDR3 in DNA: TGTGCCAGCAGCTTAGCGGCGACTATGTCCTACGAGCAGTACTTC. This chain connects TRBV7-9 to TRBJ2-7; possible D gene TRBD2, 5 bases. Trimming removed 0 bases from V and 1 base from J, with 10 bases in between. Germline CDR1 SEHNR, CDR2 FQNEAQ (reference sequence). This CDR3 contains 15 residues. Full variable domain (outside the CDR3, taken from reference TRBV7-9 and TRBJ2-7): DTGVSQNPRHKITKRGQNVTFRCDPISEHNRLYWYRQTLGQGPEFLTYFQNEAQLEKSRLLSDRFSAERPKGSFSTLEIQRTEQGDSAMYLCASSLAATMSYEQYFGPGTRLTVT.

The chain employs TRBV7-8 and TRBJ1-1, with 7 bases identical to TRBD1. Germline CDR1 and CDR2: SGHVS and FQNEAQ. J was trimmed by 0 bases and V by 5 bases; bases with no gene match: 6. There are 15 residues in the CDR3. This CDR3 is CASSLRDSMNTEAFF. The CDR3 bases are TGTGCCAGCAGCCTAAGGGACAGCATGAACACTGAAGCTTTCTTT.

Only one count was recorded for this clone. This rearrangement joins TRBV7-6 to TRBJ1-2, with 8 bases aligning to TRBD1. CDR3 length: 13 amino acids. The V segment lost 3 bases and the J segment 4 bases; nucleotides outside the gene matches: 1. Per the germline V gene, CDR1 is SGHVS and CDR2 is FNYEAQ. The CDR3 region is CASSLDRAYGYTF. The CDR3 nucleotides are TGTGCCAGCAGCTTGGACAGGGCCTATGGCTACACCTTC.

In its sample, this clone was seen a few times. V gene TRBV11-2 combines with J gene TRBJ1-2; D is undetermined. Germline V lookup: CDR1 SGHAT, CDR2 FQNNGV. CDR3 length: 14 amino acids. Deletions cut 0 bases from V and 8 bases from J, with 13 bases between. The CDR3 loop reads CASSLDRGGNGYTF. In DNA form, the CDR3 reads TGTGCCAGCAGCTTAGATCGGGGAGGGAACGGCTACACCTTC.

This clone was detected once. The genes are TRBV29-1 and TRBJ2-1, with 10 bases matching TRBD1. The CDR3 length is 15 residues. Unmatched junction bases numbered 10, after V lost 6 bases and J lost 5 bases. CDR1 is SQVTM and CDR2 is ANQGSEA in the germline V gene. The CDR3 region is CSVNNRDRGNNEQFF. CDR3 nucleotides: TGCAGCGTCAATAACCGGGACAGGGGTAACAATGAGCAGTTCTTC.

The chain joins TRBV11-3 to TRBJ2-4; a possible D gene is TRBD1 (5 bases). The ends were cut back, 5 bases at V and 9 bases at J, with 20 bases in the middle. Germline values: CDR1 SGHNT, CDR2 YENEEA. This CDR3 region has 15 residues. The CDR3 sequence: CASSPGAGSPGIQYF. CDR3 in DNA: TGTGCCAGCAGCCCAGGTGCAGGGTCCCCTGGCATTCAGTACTTC.

This rearrangement joins TRBV6-5 to TRBJ1-2, with D maybe TRBD1 (5 bases). Germline V gene sequence: CDR1 MNHEY, CDR2 SVGAGI. Trimming shortened V by 0 bases and J by 8 bases, and 16 bases separated the two germline ends. CDR3 length: 15 amino acids. The CDR3 nucleotides are TGTGCCAGCAGTTACTCGCCCAAGGGGATAGGAGGCTACACCTTC. Encoded protein: CASSYSPKGIGGYTF.

V usage is TRBV7-9 and J usage is TRBJ2-5, with 9 bases identical to TRBD1. The ends lost 5 bases at V and 3 bases at J; junction bases unmatched: 13. The length of the CDR3 is 17 residues. Germline assignment: CDR1 SEHNR and CDR2 FQNEAQ (reference sequence). The DNA for the CDR3 is TGTGCCAGCAGCAATTTACTACTCCGGGACAGGGAAGAGACCCAGTACTTC. Translating it yields CASSNLLLRDREETQYF.

The rearrangement uses TRBV4-2 and TRBJ2-2, with D possibly TRBD2 on 5 matching bases. The V gene lost 1 base and the J gene lost 2 bases, with 5 bases spanning the gap. This CDR3 has 14 amino acids. Germline CDR1 LGHNA, CDR2 YNFKEQ. The CDR3 bases are TGTGCCAGCAGCCAAGCTAGCAACACCGGGGAGCTGTTTTTT. Its protein is CASSQASNTGELFF.